These 11 T cell receptor beta chains were all obtained from the same sample, sequenced in a study of identical twins. MiXCR was run by TCRdb on the 5' RACE reads, yielding one entry per CDR3 protein. This sample has 1.5 million to 2 million distinct CDR3 sequences, with 32% found just once. The sequenced material came from cord blood. The origin of the receptors is a newborn girl in good health.

The chain combines TRBV12-5 with TRBJ2-3; possible D gene TRBD1, 5 bases. V was pared by 6 bases and J by 2 bases, with 12 bases between. There are 14 residues in the CDR3. Germline loops: CDR1 LGHNT, CDR2 FRNRAP. DNA of the CDR3: TGTGCTAGTGGCCTGATGGACACCACAGATACGCAGTATTTT. Amino acids: CASGLMDTTDTQYF. Full variable domain (missing parts from reference TRBV12-5 and TRBJ2-3): DARVTQTPRHKVTEMGQEVTMRCQPILGHNTVFWYRQTMMQGLELLAYFRNRAPLDDSGMPKDRFSAEMPDATLATLKIQPSEPRDSAVYFCASGLMDTTDTQYFGPGTRLTVL.

The table lists this clonotype with a few counts. The chain is built from TRBV12-3 or TRBV12-4 and TRBJ1-1; 10 positions agree with TRBD1. This CDR3 contains 15 residues. V trimming: 2 bases; J trimming: 5 bases; junction bases outside the gene matches: 5. The CDR3 DNA sequence: TGTGCCAGCAGTTTACGCGGACAGGGGGGAACTGAAGCTTTCTTT. Amino acid sequence: CASSLRGQGGTEAFF.

This clonotype was recorded a few times. The rearrangement links TRBV10-3 to TRBJ2-3; 8 nucleotides align to TRBD2. This CDR3 is 15 amino acids long. V was clipped by 6 bases and J by 2 bases; unmatched bases: 7. Germline-derived CDR1 and CDR2 are ENHRY and SYGVKD. The CDR3 DNA sequence: TGTGCCATCAGCCTCACACTAGCGGCCACAGATACGCAGTATTTT. It specifies CAISLTLAATDTQYF.

This clonotype was detected many times. The J gene is TRBJ2-3, the V gene TRBV12-3 or TRBV12-4, with D tentatively TRBD1 (6 bases). This CDR3 has 13 residues. V was trimmed by 3 bases and J by 10 bases, leaving 14 bases between them. DNA for the CDR3: TGTGCCAGCAGTTTCGAGATCAGGGGCGCGCAGTATTTT. Protein product: CASSFEIRGAQYF.

This clonotype was seen a handful of times. This chain connects TRBV5-5 to TRBJ1-5; 9 bases line up with TRBD1. Germline V CDR1 and CDR2: SGHKS, YYEKEE (reference sequence). The CDR3 length is 15 residues. Trimming cost V 5 bases and J 2 bases; bases outside gene matches: 5. The DNA of the CDR3 is TGTGCCAGCAGTCAAACAGGGGGCGGCAATCAGCCCCAGCATTTT. Amino acids: CASSQTGGGNQPQHF.

This rearrangement joins TRBV12-3 or TRBV12-4 to TRBJ2-3, with D uncertain. V lost 7 bases, J lost 1 base, and 9 bases lay in between. The CDR3 length is 13 residues. CDR3 protein: CASTFRRTDTQYF. CDR3 coding DNA: TGTGCCAGCACCTTTAGGCGCACAGATACGCAGTATTTT.

J is TRBJ2-1 and V is TRBV20-1; 8 bases are shared with TRBD2. Germline V CDR1 and CDR2: DFQATT, SNEGSKA (reference sequence). With 5 bases clipped from V and 9 bases from J, the junction kept 6 bases outside the gene matches. This CDR3 contains 12 residues. This CDR3 is CSAQITSGEQFF. CDR3 DNA: TGCAGTGCTCAGATAACTAGCGGTGAGCAGTTCTTC.

This chain uses TRBV10-3 with TRBJ2-3; TRBD2 agrees at 15 bases. The ends lost 4 bases at V and 6 bases at J; junction bases unmatched: 8. Germline CDR1 and CDR2: ENHRY and SYGVKD. There are 17 residues in the CDR3. CDR3: CAISAPGLAGGPDTQYF. The DNA of the CDR3 is TGTGCCATCAGTGCGCCCGGACTAGCGGGGGGGCCGGATACGCAGTATTTT.

The table lists this clonotype with a count of one. A much more abundant neighbour one base away suggests this may be a read error. The chain recombines TRBV2 with TRBJ2-5; D gene unclear. V lost 1 base and J lost 13, with 13 bases in between. The CDR3 extends over 12 amino acids. Germline V gene sequence: CDR1 SNHLY, CDR2 FYNNEI. The CDR3 sequence is CASSEGPLLPYF. CDR3 sequence (DNA): TGTGCCAGCAGTGAAGGGCCCCTTCTTCCGTACTTC.

The sample holds one count of this clonotype. A much larger clone lies a single base off, so this may be a read error. This chain connects TRBV5-1 to TRBJ2-1, with TRBD2 matching 7 bases. The CDR3 loop spans 14 amino acids. CDR1 and CDR2 from the germline V gene are SGHRS and YFSETQ. This CDR3 reads CASNLGGDYNEQFF. The CDR3 DNA reads TGCGCCAGCAACTTGGGAGGGGACTACAATGAGCAGTTCTTC.

Turning to this clonotype: A read error may explain this, as a much larger clone is one base away. The chain carries TRBV28 and TRBJ2-7; the match to TRBD2 covers 7 bases. After removal of 11 bases from V and 0 bases from J, the junction contained 4 bases not matched to a gene. CDR1 is MDHEN and CDR2 is SYDVKM in the germline V gene. The length of the CDR3 is 12 residues. CDR3 nucleotides: TGTGCCTGCGGGAGTGGCTCCTACGAGCAGTACTTC. Protein sequence: CACGSGSYEQYF. The whole variable domain, filled in from reference TRBV28 and TRBJ2-7, reads DVKVTQSSRYLVKRTGEKVFLECVQDMDHENMFWYRQDPGLGLRLIYFSYDVKMKEKGDIPEGYSVSREKKERFSLILESASTNQTSMYLCACGSGSYEQYFGPGTRLTVT.